This T cell receptor (beta chain) was captured in a study of Ad26.COV2.S vaccination and SARS-CoV-2 variants. Study details: Among those in the COV1001 Ad26.COV2.S trial arm was the donor. Donor got 5x10^10 or 1x10^11 viral particles of Ad26.COV2.S. Study results and limitations: The authors reported substantial breadth in spike-specific CD8+ and CD4+ T cell responses after vaccination.

To note about this clone: Its antigen is still unknown.

TCRdb's copy holds only in-frame clones and misses some; the assay was immunoSEQ multiplex PCR. The repertoire holds fewer than 400,000 clones, with around 90% as singletons. Treatment defined: 19 received Ad26.COV2.S at low or high dose, single or two shots; several received placebo; per-sample allocation not given. The investigators took samples on day 63 after the first vaccine or placebo injection. Cohort 1b enrolled adults aged 18-55 years in Boston. The germline gives CDR1 MNHNS, CDR2 SASEGT. The length of the CDR3 is 16 residues. V was pared by 6 bases and J by 0 bases, with 17 bases between. The V and J genes are TRBV6-1 and TRBJ1-1; D gene uncertain. The sample in question was peripheral blood, obtained in a trial of Ad26.COV2.S vaccine versus placebo. The sequence derives from a person between 18 and 65 years old who received the Ad26.COV2.S COVID-19 vaccine or a placebo. Here the CDR3 reads CASRERAGSMNTEAFF. In nucleotides, the CDR3 is TGTGCCAGCAGAGAAAGGGCGGGATCAATGAACACTGAAGCTTTCTTT.